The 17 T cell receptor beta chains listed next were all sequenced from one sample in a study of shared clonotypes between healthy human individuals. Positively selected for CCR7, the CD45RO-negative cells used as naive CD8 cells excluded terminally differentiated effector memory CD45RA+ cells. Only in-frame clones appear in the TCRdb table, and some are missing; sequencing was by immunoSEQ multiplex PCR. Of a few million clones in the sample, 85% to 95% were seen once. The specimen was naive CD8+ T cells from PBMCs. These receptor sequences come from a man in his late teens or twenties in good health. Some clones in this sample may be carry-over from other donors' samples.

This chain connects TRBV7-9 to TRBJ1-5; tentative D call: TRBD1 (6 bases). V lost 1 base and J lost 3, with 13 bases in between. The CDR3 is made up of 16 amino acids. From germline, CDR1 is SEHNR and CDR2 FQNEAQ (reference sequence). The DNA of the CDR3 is TGTGCCAGCAGCTTAGAGGGGGGGCGGAACAATCAGCCCCAGCATTTT. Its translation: CASSLEGGRNNQPQHF.

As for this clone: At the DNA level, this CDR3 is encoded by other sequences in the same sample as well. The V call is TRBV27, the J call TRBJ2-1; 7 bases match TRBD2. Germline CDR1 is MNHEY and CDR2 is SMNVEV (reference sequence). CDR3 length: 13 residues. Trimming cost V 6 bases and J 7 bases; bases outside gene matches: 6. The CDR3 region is CASSPGGGNEQFF. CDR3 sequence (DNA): TGTGCCAGCAGCCCGGGAGGAGGGAATGAGCAGTTCTTC.

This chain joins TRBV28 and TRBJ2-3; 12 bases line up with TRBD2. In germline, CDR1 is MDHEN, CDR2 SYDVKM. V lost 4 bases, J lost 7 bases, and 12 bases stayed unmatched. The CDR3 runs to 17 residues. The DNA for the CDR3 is TGTGCCAGCAGTTCCCCGGCAGAAGGGACTAGCGGGTATACGCAGTATTTT. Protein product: CASSSPAEGTSGYTQYF. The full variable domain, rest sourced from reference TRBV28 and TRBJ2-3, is DVKVTQSSRYLVKRTGEKVFLECVQDMDHENMFWYRQDPGLGLRLIYFSYDVKMKEKGDIPEGYSVSREKKERFSLILESASTNQTSMYLCASSSPAEGTSGYTQYFGPGTRLTVL.

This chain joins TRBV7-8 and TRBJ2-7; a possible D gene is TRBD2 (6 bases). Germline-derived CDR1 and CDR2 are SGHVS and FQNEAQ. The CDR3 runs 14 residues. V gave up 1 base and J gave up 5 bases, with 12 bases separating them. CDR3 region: CASSLGAGFNEQYF. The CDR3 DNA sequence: TGTGCCAGCAGCTTAGGGGCGGGATTCAACGAGCAGTACTTC.

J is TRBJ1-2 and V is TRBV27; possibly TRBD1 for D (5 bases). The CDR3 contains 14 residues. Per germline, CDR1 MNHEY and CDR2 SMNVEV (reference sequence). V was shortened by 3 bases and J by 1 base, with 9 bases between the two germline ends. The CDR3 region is CASSFGAINYGYTF. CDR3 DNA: TGTGCCAGCAGTTTCGGGGCTATTAACTATGGCTACACCTTC.

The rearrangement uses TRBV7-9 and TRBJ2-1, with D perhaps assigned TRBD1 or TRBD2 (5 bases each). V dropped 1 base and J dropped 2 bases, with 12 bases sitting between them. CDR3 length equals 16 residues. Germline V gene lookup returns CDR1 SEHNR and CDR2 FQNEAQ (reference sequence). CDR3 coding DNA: TGTGCCAGCAGCTTAGATAGGGGAGTCCCCTACAATGAGCAGTTCTTC. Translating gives CASSLDRGVPYNEQFF.

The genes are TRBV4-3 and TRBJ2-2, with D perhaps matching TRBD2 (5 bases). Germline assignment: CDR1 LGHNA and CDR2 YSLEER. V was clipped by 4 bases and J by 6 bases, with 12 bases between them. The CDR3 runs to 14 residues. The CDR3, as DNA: TGCGCCAGCAGCCCGGGAAGGGTCTCCGGGGAGCTGTTTTTT. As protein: CASSPGRVSGELFF.

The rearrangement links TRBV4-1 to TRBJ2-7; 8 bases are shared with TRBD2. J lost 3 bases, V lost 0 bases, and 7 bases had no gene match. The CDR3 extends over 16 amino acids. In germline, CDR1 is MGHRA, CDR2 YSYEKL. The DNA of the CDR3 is TGCGCCAGCAGCCAAGATGGGGCGGGAGGTTTCTACGAGCAGTACTTC. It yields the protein CASSQDGAGGFYEQYF.

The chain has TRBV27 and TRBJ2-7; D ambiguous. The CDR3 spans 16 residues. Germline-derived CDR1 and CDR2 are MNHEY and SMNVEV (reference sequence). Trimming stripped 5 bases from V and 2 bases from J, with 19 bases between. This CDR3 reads CASSPSLGPRPYEQYF. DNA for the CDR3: TGTGCCAGCAGTCCCTCGCTCGGGCCGAGACCCTACGAGCAGTACTTC.

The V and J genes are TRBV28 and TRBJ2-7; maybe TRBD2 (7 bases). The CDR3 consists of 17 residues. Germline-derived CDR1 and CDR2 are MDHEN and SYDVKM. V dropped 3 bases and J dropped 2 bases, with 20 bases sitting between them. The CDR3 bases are TGTGCCAGCAGTTTTACCAAGGGGGAGGGCCCTACCTACGAGCAGTACTTC. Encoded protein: CASSFTKGEGPTYEQYF.

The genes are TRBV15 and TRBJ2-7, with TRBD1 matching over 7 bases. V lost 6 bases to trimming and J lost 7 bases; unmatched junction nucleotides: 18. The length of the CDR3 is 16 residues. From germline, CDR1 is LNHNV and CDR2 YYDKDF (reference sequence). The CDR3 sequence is CATRGSGTALTGEQYF. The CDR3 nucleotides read TGTGCCACCAGAGGTTCGGGGACAGCACTTACAGGGGAGCAGTACTTC.

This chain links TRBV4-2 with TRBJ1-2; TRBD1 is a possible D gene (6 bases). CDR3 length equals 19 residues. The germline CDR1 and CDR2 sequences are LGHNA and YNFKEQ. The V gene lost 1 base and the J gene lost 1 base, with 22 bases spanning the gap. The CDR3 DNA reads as TGTGCCAGCAGCCAAGGTTTACAGGACAGCCACAACCTTAACTATGGCTACACCTTC. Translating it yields CASSQGLQDSHNLNYGYTF.

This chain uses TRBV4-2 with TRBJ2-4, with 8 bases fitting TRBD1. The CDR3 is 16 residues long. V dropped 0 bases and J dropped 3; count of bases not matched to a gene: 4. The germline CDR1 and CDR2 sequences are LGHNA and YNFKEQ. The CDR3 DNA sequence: TGTGCCAGCAGCCAAGACGACAGGGGAGGCAAAAACATTCAGTACTTC. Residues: CASSQDDRGGKNIQYF.

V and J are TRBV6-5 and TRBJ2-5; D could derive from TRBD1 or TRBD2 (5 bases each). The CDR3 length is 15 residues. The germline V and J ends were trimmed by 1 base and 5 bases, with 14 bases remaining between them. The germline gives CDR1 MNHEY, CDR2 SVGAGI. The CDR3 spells CASSYYSGAGETQYF. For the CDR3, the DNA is TGTGCCAGCAGTTACTATTCCGGGGCCGGGGAGACCCAGTACTTC.

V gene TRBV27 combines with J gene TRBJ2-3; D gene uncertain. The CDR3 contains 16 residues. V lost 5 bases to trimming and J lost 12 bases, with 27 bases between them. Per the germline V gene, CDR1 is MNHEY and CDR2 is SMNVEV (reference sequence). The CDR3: CASSRGDSPDRAPQYF. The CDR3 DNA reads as TGTGCCAGCAGTCGTGGAGACTCCCCAGACCGGGCCCCACAGTATTTT.

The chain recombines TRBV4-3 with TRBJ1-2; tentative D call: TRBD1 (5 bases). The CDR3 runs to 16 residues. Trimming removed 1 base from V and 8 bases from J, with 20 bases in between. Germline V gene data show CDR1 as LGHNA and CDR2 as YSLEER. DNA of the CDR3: TGCGCCAGCAGCCAAGGCTTGGGGACTCGCGGCCCCGGCTACACCTTC. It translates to CASSQGLGTRGPGYTF.

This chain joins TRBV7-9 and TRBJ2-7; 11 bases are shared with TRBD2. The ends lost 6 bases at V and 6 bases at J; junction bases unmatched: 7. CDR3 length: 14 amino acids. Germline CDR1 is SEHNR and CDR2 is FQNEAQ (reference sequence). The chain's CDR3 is CASRLSGRAREQYF. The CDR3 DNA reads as TGTGCCAGCAGACTTAGCGGGAGGGCTCGCGAGCAGTACTTC.